This is a list of T cell receptor beta chains from one sample in a study of cytomegalovirus exposure and HLA in healthy donors. Sequencing was performed with immunoSEQ multiplex PCR; in TCRdb, only in-frame clones are kept and a portion is missing. The sample yields roughly 120,000 clones, around four fifths seen once. The specimen was PBMCs. Receptors were obtained from a woman in her sixties or seventies in good health and CMV-seropositive. CDR3s leave out the opening cysteine and the closing phenylalanine or tryptophan.

>TRBJ2-5|TRBV28
ASSLDIGQETQY
>TRBJ2-7|TRBV2
ASSLGQGSSYEQY
>TRBJ1-1|TRBV7-2
ASSLRGQTDTEAF
>TRBJ1-5|TRBV18
ASSPGLAMQQPQH
>TRBJ1-2|TRBV28
ASSFAGYGYT
>TRBJ2-5|TRBV9
ASRDGSKETQY
>TRBJ2-1|TRBV5-8
ASSFGRGLEQF
>TRBJ1-3|TRBV28
ASSQDRAYSGNTIY
>TRBJ2-1|TRBV7-3
ASSASGTEQF
>TRBJ1-2|TRBV9
ASSVGGGNDYGYT
>TRBJ1-4|TRBV4-1
ASSQGITGAGPNEKLF
>TRBJ1-1|TRBV30
AWRRNTEAF
>TRBJ2-7|TRBV7-9
ASRASGGSSYEQY
>TRBJ2-5|TRBV6-6
ASSFQGDEETQY
>TRBJ2-5|TRBV28
ASSPTGILYQETQY
>TRBJ1-2|TRBV28
ASSLPQGRYGYT
>TRBJ1-4|TRBV7-9
SSRPGTGEEKLF
>TRBJ1-5|TRBV28
ASNDPTGGSQPQH
>TRBJ1-1|TRBV5-1
ASSPAGTGRNTEAF
>TRBJ2-7|TRBV5-5
ASSLGPGQGIYEQY
>TRBJ2-7|TRBV28
ASTMTSGYEQY
>TRBJ2-7|TRBV6-1
ASTEGRGPYEQY
>TRBJ1-5|TRBV18
ASSASHLGTVNQPQH
>TRBJ2-7|TRBV19
ASSIRLAGDYEQY
>TRBJ2-3|TRBV9
ASSALAGGPIDTQY
>TRBJ2-1|TRBV5-4
ASSLGAGGAYNEQF
>TRBJ2-1|TRBV9
ASSLAGTRTYNEQF
>TRBJ2-7|TRBV19
ASSIEAWGTPTSYEQY
>TRBJ2-5|TRBV9
ASSVDPSAGIETQY
>TRBJ1-2|TRBV4-2
ASSERAGYT
>TRBJ2-7|TRBV18
ASSPSTSGKIYEQY
>TRBJ2-7|TRBV11-2
ASSLNQGPYEQY
>TRBJ2-5|TRBV7-6
ASTPETGGWETQY
>TRBJ1-6|TRBV27
ASSVGAKGSPLH
>TRBJ2-7|TRBV7-3
ASSLAPAGVFYEQY
>TRBJ2-3|TRBV30
AWSAGLAVTDTQY
>TRBJ2-1|TRBV5-1
ASSLTNEQF
>TRBJ1-1|TRBV11-2
ASSRWGGPSGNTEAF
>TRBJ1-1|TRBV25-1
ASRQRTEMNTEAF
>TRBJ1-3|TRBV2
ASSGRGVAGNTIY
>TRBJ2-5|TRBV7-2
ASSLGGRPETQY
>TRBJ1-1|TRBV10-1
ASRGAYGEAF
>TRBJ2-2|TRBV9
ASSPGPDGLAPTGELF
>TRBJ2-7|TRBV7-9
SSSSRTGHYEQY
>TRBJ2-7|TRBV2
ASSGSAVRSYEQY
>TRBJ2-1|TRBV6-1
ASRLAGYNEQF
>TRBJ2-7|TRBV27
ASSFGTSGPQY
>TRBJ2-1|TRBV29-1
SVGTLDNEQF
>TRBJ1-2|TRBV27
ASSFVGTGADYGYT
>TRBJ2-2|TRBV10-3
AISDRTSPFTGELF
>TRBJ2-5|TRBV29-1
SVDPGPQETQY
>TRBJ1-2|TRBV7-8
ASSPETQGPYGYT
>TRBJ2-6|TRBV4-2
ASSPVRQGPSFSGANVLT
>TRBJ1-2|TRBV4-1
ASSQGGVSGYT
>TRBJ2-1|TRBV7-3
ASSGGLAVSYNEQF
>TRBJ2-7|TRBV28
ASSSGGGAHYEQY
>TRBJ2-5|TRBV29-1
SAKSGTGAETQY
>TRBJ1-2|TRBV4-2
ASSGTGLYGYT
>TRBJ2-3|TRBV28
ANSSTSLPDTQY
>TRBJ2-3|TRBV7-9
ASSRGQGYTDTQY